The next 29 T cell receptor beta chains were all read from a single sample in a study of neurological immune-mediated disorders (dated 2019 in TCRdb). Library construction relied on 5' RACE. Sequenced on an Illumina HiSeq 2500. The public reads were reprocessed in TCRdb via fastp at Q25 and MiXCR, keeping in-frame beta chains. When rows share a CDR3 protein, they turn into one entry using the most common DNA and genes. Counted in this sample were tens of thousands of distinct CDR3 sequences; 10% to 13% of them appeared once. The ten largest clonotypes hold roughly 1.8% of the sample. The sequencing sample was made of PBMCs. The receptor set was obtained from a man in his forties in good health.

The sample holds a few counts of this clonotype. Just one base apart from a much larger clone, this may be a read error. The chain has TRBV20-1 and TRBJ2-5, with 7 nucleotides matching TRBD1. With 3 bases clipped from V and 0 bases from J, the junction kept 4 bases outside the gene matches. The germline gives CDR1 DFQATT, CDR2 SNEGSKA (reference sequence). The CDR3 length is 14 residues. The CDR3 reads CSASLTGDQETQYF. In nucleotides, the CDR3 is TGCAGTGCTAGCCTTACAGGGGACCAAGAGACCCAGTACTTC.

Regarding this clonotype: A much larger clone differs from this one at a single base, so this may be a read error. The rearrangement joins TRBV6-5 to TRBJ2-1, with unresolved D. V gave up 6 bases and J gave up 6 bases, with 21 bases separating them. Germline lookup yields CDR1 MNHEY and CDR2 SVGAGI. This CDR3 has 16 amino acids. The CDR3 is CASSRPSTRPRNEQFF. The CDR3 bases are TGTGCCAGCAGCCGTCCGTCAACTCGTCCCCGCAATGAGCAGTTCTTC.

This clonotype was observed a few times. V and J are TRBV28 and TRBJ2-1; 8 positions agree with TRBD1. The length of the CDR3 is 15 residues. Germline V gene lookup returns CDR1 MDHEN and CDR2 SYDVKM. The V gene end was trimmed by 8 bases and the J gene end by 4 bases; junction bases not matched to a gene: 10. The CDR3 sequence is CASVAQGTGYNEQFF. CDR3 nucleotides: TGTGCCAGCGTAGCGCAAGGGACAGGATACAATGAGCAGTTCTTC.

The V gene is TRBV19, the J gene TRBJ2-7; 10 nucleotides line up with TRBD2. The V and J ends lost 5 bases and 3 bases, in that order; junction bases with no gene match: 7. The CDR3 is 15 amino acids. Per germline, CDR1 LNHDA and CDR2 SQIVND (reference sequence). The CDR3 DNA sequence: TGTGCCAGTAGTGGGTCTAGCGGGAGTTACTACGAGCAGTACTTC. Residues: CASSGSSGSYYEQYF.

This clonotype showed up many times. The chain couples TRBV12-3 or TRBV12-4 to TRBJ2-5; perhaps TRBD2 as D (5 bases). Trimming took 1 base from V and 2 from J, leaving 14 bases between them. CDR3 length equals 16 residues. Here the CDR3 reads CASSLGTRAYQETQYF. DNA for the CDR3: TGTGCCAGCAGTTTAGGTACGAGGGCCTATCAAGAGACCCAGTACTTC.

This clonotype was seen many times. This chain links TRBV5-1 with TRBJ2-3; possibly TRBD1 for D (5 bases). V gave up 0 bases and J gave up 0 bases, with 5 bases separating them. Germline-derived CDR1 and CDR2 are SGHRS and YFSETQ. The length of the CDR3 is 14 residues. The CDR3 DNA reads TGCGCCAGCAGCTTGGACAGGAGCACAGATACGCAGTATTTT. Amino acid sequence: CASSLDRSTDTQYF.

This clonotype appeared many times. This rearrangement joins TRBV7-9 to TRBJ1-5; 10 bases are a match to TRBD1. Germline CDR1 reads SEHNR; CDR2 reads FQNEAQ (reference sequence). V shed 5 bases, J shed 1 base, and the junction held 14 bases outside the gene matches. This CDR3 region has 19 residues. This CDR3 is CASSHTGTGDLWSNQPQHF. The CDR3 bases are TGTGCCAGCAGCCACACCGGGACAGGGGACCTCTGGAGCAATCAGCCCCAGCATTTT.

This chain connects TRBV6-1 to TRBJ2-5, with D possibly being TRBD2 (6 bases). The CDR3 totals 14 residues. Per germline, CDR1 MNHNS and CDR2 SASEGT. V lost 3 bases and J 6 bases, leaving 14 bases between the germline ends. CDR3 bases: TGTGCCAGCAGTGAGGATATTGGCGGGAAGACCCAGTACTTC. It yields the protein CASSEDIGGKTQYF.

This clonotype was counted ten times or more. The rearrangement joins TRBV3-1 to TRBJ1-1, with D hard to call. V lost 0 bases and J 7 bases, leaving 3 bases between the germline ends. Germline V CDR1 and CDR2: LGHDT, YNNKEL (reference sequence). This CDR3 region has 11 residues. CDR3 region: CASSQEGEAFF. The CDR3 bases are TGTGCCAGCAGCCAAGAAGGTGAAGCTTTCTTT.

This clonotype was counted a few times. The chain has TRBV7-3 and TRBJ2-3, with a possible D match to TRBD2 (6 bases). This CDR3 has 14 amino acids. The germline V and J ends were trimmed by 4 bases and 6 bases, with 14 bases remaining between them. Per germline, CDR1 SGHTA and CDR2 FQGTGA. The CDR3 region has the DNA TGTGCCAGCAGCTCGGGACTTACAAGGGATACGCAGTATTTT. The encoded protein is CASSSGLTRDTQYF.

There are many counts of this clonotype. DNA of the CDR3: TGCGCCAGCAGCTTGGCCGGGGCGGGACAGCCCCAGCATTTT. Encoded protein: CASSLAGAGQPQHF. The chain links TRBV5-1 to TRBJ1-5, with D maybe TRBD1 (5 bases). Per germline, CDR1 SGHRS and CDR2 YFSETQ. This CDR3 comprises 14 residues. V was cut by 0 bases and J by 7 bases, with 11 bases left in between.

This chain connects TRBV4-2 to TRBJ2-7, with D maybe TRBD1 (5 bases). V was shortened by 3 bases and J by 3 bases, with 15 bases between the two germline ends. From germline, CDR1 is LGHNA and CDR2 YNFKEQ. The CDR3 has 15 residues. Written as DNA, the CDR3 is TGTGCCAGCAGCCAGCTGGGGTACAGGAGCTACGAGCAGTACTTC. Its translation is CASSQLGYRSYEQYF.

The sample holds many counts of this clonotype. The chain employs TRBV20-1 and TRBJ1-2; perhaps TRBD1 as D (6 bases). The CDR3 spans 13 residues. The V end lost 2 bases, the J end lost 6 bases, and 13 bases lay between the germline ends. The germline V gene encodes CDR1 DFQATT and CDR2 SNEGSKA (reference sequence). CDR3 sequence (DNA): TGCAGTGCTAGACTAACAGGGCCCCATGGCTACACCTTC. This gives the protein CSARLTGPHGYTF.

On this clonotype: A much larger clone differs by one base, so this may be a read error. The chain recombines TRBV20-1 with TRBJ2-1; D ambiguous. Germline V CDR1 and CDR2: DFQATT, SNEGSKA (reference sequence). This CDR3 is built from 13 residues. The DNA of the CDR3 is TGCAGCCTGGTCTCCAACGACGACAATGAGCGGTTCTTC. Translated, it gives CSLVSNDDNERFF.

This clonotype was seen at least ten times. The CDR3, as DNA: TGTGCCAGCAGCTCTGACATGGGGGGCTACACCTTC. Translating gives CASSSDMGGYTF. The rearrangement joins TRBV7-2 to TRBJ1-2; D unclear. The length of the CDR3 is 12 residues. Trimming cost V 4 bases and J 8 bases, with 11 bases left between them. In germline, CDR1 is SGHTA, CDR2 FQGNSA. Full variable domain (rest looked up from reference TRBV7-2 and TRBJ1-2): GAGVSQSPSNKVTEKGKDVELRCDPISGHTALYWYRQSLGQGLEFLIYFQGNSAPDKSGLPSDRFSAERTGGSVSTLTIQRTQQEDSAVYLCASSSDMGGYTFGSGTRLTVV.

This clonotype was found many times. This rearrangement joins TRBV24-1 to TRBJ2-1; D could derive from TRBD1 or TRBD2 (5 bases each). The CDR3 length is 14 residues. Germline CDR1 is KGHDR and CDR2 is SFDVKD. Trimming shortened V by 7 bases and J by 6 bases, and 15 bases separated the two germline ends. The CDR3 nucleotides are TGTGCCACCAGCCCCGGGACCCGTCCCAATGAGCAGTTCTTC. Its translation is CATSPGTRPNEQFF.

This clonotype showed up just once. In this CDR3 the conserved last residue, phenylalanine or tryptophan, is missing, so a read error is likely. V and J are TRBV15 and TRBJ2-1; D may match TRBD1 or TRBD2 (6 bases each). The CDR3 totals 15 residues. The V gene lost 0 bases and the J gene lost 5 bases, with 11 bases spanning the gap. Germline-derived CDR1 and CDR2 are LNHNV and YYDKDF (reference sequence). The CDR3 loop is CATSREGGSHNEQFL. The CDR3 nucleotides read TGTGCCACCAGCAGAGAAGGGGGGAGTCACAATGAGCAGTTCTTA.

This clonotype has at least ten counts. V usage is TRBV5-1 and J usage is TRBJ2-3, with D maybe TRBD2 (5 bases). Looked up from germline, CDR1 is SGHRS and CDR2 is YFSETQ. V lost 5 bases, J lost 1 base, and 11 bases lay in between. This CDR3 has 14 residues. The DNA of the CDR3 is TGCGCCAGCAGTGAGGCGGGCGGCACAGATACGCAGTATTTT. This encodes CASSEAGGTDTQYF. Full variable domain (missing parts from reference TRBV5-1 and TRBJ2-3): KAGVTQTPRYLIKTRGQQVTLSCSPISGHRSVSWYQQTPGQGLQFLFEYFSETQRNKGNFPGRFSGRQFSNSRSEMNVSTLELGDSALYLCASSEAGGTDTQYFGPGTRLTVL.

This clonotype was observed many times. V and J are TRBV5-1 and TRBJ2-7, with D maybe TRBD1 (6 bases). The CDR3 totals 14 residues. V lost 2 bases and J 2 bases, leaving 11 bases between the germline ends. The germline CDR1 and CDR2 sequences are SGHRS and YFSETQ. CDR3 loop: CASSFWTEPYEQYF. The CDR3 region has the DNA TGCGCCAGCAGCTTTTGGACAGAACCCTACGAGCAGTACTTC.

This clonotype showed up just a few times. The chain joins TRBV5-6 to TRBJ2-7; no firm D call. The CDR3 loop spans 12 amino acids. V lost 2 bases and J 8 bases, leaving 11 bases between the germline ends. Per the germline V gene, CDR1 is SGHDT and CDR2 is YYEEEE. This CDR3 reads CASSFLGGKQYF. CDR3 nucleotides: TGTGCCAGCAGCTTTTTGGGCGGCAAGCAGTACTTC.

The chain links TRBV20-1 to TRBJ2-7; TRBD2 agrees at 13 bases. CDR1 DFQATT and CDR2 SNEGSKA come from the germline V gene (reference sequence). The CDR3 covers 14 residues. V trimming: 6 bases; J trimming: 4 bases; junction bases outside the gene matches: 6. The CDR3 coding sequence is TGCAGTGCCTGCGGACTAGCGGGAGCTTACGAGCAGTACTTC. The encoded protein is CSACGLAGAYEQYF.

At least ten counts were recorded for this clonotype. The CDR3 bases are TGCAGTGCTAGCGACTCACTCTCCTATAATTCACCCCTCCACTTT. As protein: CSASDSLSYNSPLHF. The chain employs TRBV20-1 and TRBJ1-6; D uncertain. Looked up from germline, CDR1 is DFQATT and CDR2 is SNEGSKA (reference sequence). Trimming stripped 3 bases from V and 0 bases from J, with 9 bases between. The CDR3 spans 15 residues.

This clonotype was seen repeatedly, ten times or more. V is TRBV5-6 and J is TRBJ2-3; 11 bases map to TRBD2. V dropped 1 base and J dropped 5; count of bases not matched to a gene: 3. The CDR3 contains 15 residues. Germline assignment: CDR1 SGHDT and CDR2 YYEEEE. The CDR3 sequence is CASSLPTSGRDTQYF. The CDR3 DNA reads TGTGCCAGCAGCTTGCCAACTAGCGGGAGAGATACGCAGTATTTT.

This clonotype appeared many times. V is TRBV29-1 and J is TRBJ1-1, with TRBD1 as a possible D gene (6 bases). From germline, CDR1 is SQVTM and CDR2 ANQGSEA. Trimming left V 4 bases short and J 2 bases short, with 8 bases between. The CDR3 totals 12 residues. CDR3 residues: CSVARGNTEAFF. CDR3 DNA sequence: TGCAGCGTTGCCAGGGGAAACACTGAAGCTTTCTTT.

This clonotype was seen many times. The J gene is TRBJ2-3, the V gene TRBV5-1; 11 positions agree with TRBD2. The J segment lost 0 bases and the V segment lost 3 bases, leaving 6 bases of the junction unmatched. The CDR3 consists of 17 residues. Germline V CDR1 and CDR2: SGHRS, YFSETQ. CDR3 in amino acids: CASSSTSGGTSTDTQYF. The CDR3 DNA follows: TGCGCCAGCAGCTCAACTAGCGGGGGTACCAGCACAGATACGCAGTATTTT.

This clonotype showed up many times. The chain has TRBV10-3 and TRBJ2-1, with 10 bases matching TRBD1. The germline V gene encodes CDR1 ENHRY and CDR2 SYGVKD. The CDR3 runs to 16 residues. After removal of 0 bases from V and 2 bases from J, the junction contained 1 base not matched to a gene. Here the CDR3 reads CAISESTGGPYNEQFF. CDR3 nucleotides: TGTGCCATCAGTGAGTCGACAGGGGGCCCCTACAATGAGCAGTTCTTC.

The sample holds many counts of this clonotype. The chain combines TRBV5-1 with TRBJ1-1, with D hard to call. Germline V CDR1 and CDR2: SGHRS, YFSETQ. The CDR3 length is 16 residues. V lost 1 base, J lost 0 bases, and 13 bases lay in between. In nucleotides, the CDR3 is TGCGCCAGCAGCTTGTCTCCAGCCCAAATGAACACTGAAGCTTTCTTT. Protein sequence: CASSLSPAQMNTEAFF.

This clonotype was recorded many times. The chain links TRBV24-1 to TRBJ1-5; D unresolved. V gave up 1 base and J gave up 7 bases, with 10 bases separating them. Per the germline V gene, CDR1 is KGHDR and CDR2 is SFDVKD. The CDR3 loop spans 14 amino acids. CDR3 coding DNA: TGTGCCACCAGTGATTTCAACACGGACCAGCCCCAGCATTTT. Amino acid sequence: CATSDFNTDQPQHF.

This clonotype came up many times. The genes are TRBV12-3 or TRBV12-4 and TRBJ2-7; no clear D gene. V shed 4 bases and J shed 7 bases, with 11 bases lying between them. The CDR3 runs 12 residues. The CDR3 protein is CASSSETGEQYF. As DNA, the CDR3 is TGTGCCAGCAGTTCTGAGACCGGGGAGCAGTACTTC.